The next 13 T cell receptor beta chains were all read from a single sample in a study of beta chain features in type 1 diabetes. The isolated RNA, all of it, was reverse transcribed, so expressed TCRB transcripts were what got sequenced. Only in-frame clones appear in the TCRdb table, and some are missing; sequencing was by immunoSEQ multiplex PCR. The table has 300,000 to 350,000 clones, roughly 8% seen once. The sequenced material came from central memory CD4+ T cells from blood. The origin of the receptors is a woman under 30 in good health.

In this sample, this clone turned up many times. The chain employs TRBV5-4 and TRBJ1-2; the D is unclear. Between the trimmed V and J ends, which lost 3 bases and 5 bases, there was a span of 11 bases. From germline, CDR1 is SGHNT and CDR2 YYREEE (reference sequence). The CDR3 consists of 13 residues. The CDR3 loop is CASSSYVSYGYTF. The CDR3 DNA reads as TGTGCCAGCAGCTCCTATGTCAGTTATGGCTACACCTTC.

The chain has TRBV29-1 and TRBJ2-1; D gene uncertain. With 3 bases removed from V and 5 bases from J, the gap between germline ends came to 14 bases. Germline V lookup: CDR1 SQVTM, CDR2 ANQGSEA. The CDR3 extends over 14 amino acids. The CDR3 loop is CSVDRRASDNEQFF. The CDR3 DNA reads TGCAGCGTTGATCGCCGGGCGAGCGACAATGAGCAGTTCTTC.

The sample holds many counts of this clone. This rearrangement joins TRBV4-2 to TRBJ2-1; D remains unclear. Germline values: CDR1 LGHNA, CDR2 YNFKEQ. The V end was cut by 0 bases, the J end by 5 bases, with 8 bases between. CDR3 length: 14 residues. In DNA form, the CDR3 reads TGTGCCAGCAGCCAAGATCCGCACAACAATGAGCAGTTCTTC. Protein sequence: CASSQDPHNNEQFF.

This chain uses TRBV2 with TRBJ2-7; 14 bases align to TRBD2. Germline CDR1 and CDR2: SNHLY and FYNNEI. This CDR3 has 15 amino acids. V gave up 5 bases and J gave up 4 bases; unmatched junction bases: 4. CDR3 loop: CASSPTSGREYEQYF. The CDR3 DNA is TGTGCCAGCAGTCCGACTAGCGGGAGGGAATACGAGCAGTACTTC.

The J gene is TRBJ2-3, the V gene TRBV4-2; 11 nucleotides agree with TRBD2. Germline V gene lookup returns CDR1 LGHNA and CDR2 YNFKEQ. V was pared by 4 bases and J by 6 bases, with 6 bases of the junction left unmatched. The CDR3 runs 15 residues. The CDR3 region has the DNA TGTGCCAGCAGCCCAACTAGCGGGAGAGGGGATACGCAGTATTTT. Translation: CASSPTSGRGDTQYF.

This CDR3 reads CASSPRLAGGVVNEQFF. The DNA of the CDR3 is TGTGCCAGCAGCCCCAGACTAGCGGGAGGGGTCGTAAATGAGCAGTTCTTC. This chain connects TRBV7-8 to TRBJ2-1; 14 bases line up with TRBD2. Germline V CDR1 and CDR2: SGHVS, FQNEAQ. The CDR3 is made up of 17 amino acids. Trimming took 5 bases from V and 7 from J; bases not matched to a gene: 10.

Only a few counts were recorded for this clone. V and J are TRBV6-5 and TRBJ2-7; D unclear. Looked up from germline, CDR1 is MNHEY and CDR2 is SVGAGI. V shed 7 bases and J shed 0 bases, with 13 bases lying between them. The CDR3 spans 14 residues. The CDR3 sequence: CASISADNSYEQYF. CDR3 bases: TGTGCCAGCATAAGCGCGGATAACTCCTACGAGCAGTACTTC.

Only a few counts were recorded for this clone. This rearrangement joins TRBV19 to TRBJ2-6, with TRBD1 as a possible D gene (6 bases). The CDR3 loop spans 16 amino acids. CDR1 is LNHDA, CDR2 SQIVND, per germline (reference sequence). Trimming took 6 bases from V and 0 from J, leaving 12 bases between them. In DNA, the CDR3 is TGTGCCAGTAGGGACCCCAGGGGCTCTGGGGCCAACGTCCTGACTTTC. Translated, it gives CASRDPRGSGANVLTF.

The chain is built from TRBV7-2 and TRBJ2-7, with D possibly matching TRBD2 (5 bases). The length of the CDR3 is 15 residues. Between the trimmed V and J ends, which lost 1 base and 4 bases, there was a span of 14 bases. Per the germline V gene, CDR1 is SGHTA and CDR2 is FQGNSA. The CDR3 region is CASSLVSDSGYEQYF. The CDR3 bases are TGTGCCAGCAGCTTAGTTTCGGACTCGGGGTACGAGCAGTACTTC.

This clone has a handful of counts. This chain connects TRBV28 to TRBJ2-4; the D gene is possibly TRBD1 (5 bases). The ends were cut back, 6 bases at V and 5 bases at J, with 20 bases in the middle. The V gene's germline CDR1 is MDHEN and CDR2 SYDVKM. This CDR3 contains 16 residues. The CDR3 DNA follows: TGTGCCAGCAGCCCCCCTTTGTCGACAGTCCAAAACATTCAGTACTTC. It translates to CASSPPLSTVQNIQYF.

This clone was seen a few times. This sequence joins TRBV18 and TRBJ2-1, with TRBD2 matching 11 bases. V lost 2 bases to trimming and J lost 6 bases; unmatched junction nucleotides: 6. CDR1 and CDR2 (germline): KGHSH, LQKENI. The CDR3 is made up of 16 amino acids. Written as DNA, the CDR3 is TGTGCCAGCTCACCATTTAGCGGGAGGGACGCCAATGAGCAGTTCTTC. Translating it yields CASSPFSGRDANEQFF.

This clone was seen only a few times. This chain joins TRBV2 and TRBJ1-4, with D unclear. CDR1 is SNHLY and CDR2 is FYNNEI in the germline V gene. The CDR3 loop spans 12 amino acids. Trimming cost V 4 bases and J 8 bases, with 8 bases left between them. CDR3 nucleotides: TGTGCCAGCAGTGTTCGAGACGAAAAACTGTTTTTT. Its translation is CASSVRDEKLFF.

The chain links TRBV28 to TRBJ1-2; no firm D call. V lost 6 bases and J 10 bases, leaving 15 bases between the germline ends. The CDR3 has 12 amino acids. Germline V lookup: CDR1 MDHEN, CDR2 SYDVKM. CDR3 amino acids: CASSGRRSYYTF. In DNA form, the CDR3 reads TGTGCCAGCAGCGGGCGGCGTTCCTACTACACCTTC.